The next 30 T cell receptor beta chains were all read from a single sample in a study of T cell responses to AZD1222 COVID-19 vaccine. The protocol was immunoSEQ multiplex PCR, while the TCRdb copy is restricted to in-frame clones and leaves out a portion. The sample has approximately 190,000 clones; approximately 87% are singletons. The material was peripheral blood, obtained on day 0 of MenACWY control vaccination. These receptors were taken from an adult in good health.

In this sample, this clone turned up once. This chain connects TRBV29-1 to TRBJ1-1; tentative D call: TRBD1 (5 bases). The germline V and J ends were trimmed by 4 bases and 2 bases, with 8 bases remaining between them. The CDR3 has 12 amino acids. The germline V gene has CDR1 SQVTM and CDR2 ANQGSEA. This CDR3 is CSVGGGNTEAFF. The CDR3, as DNA: TGCAGCGTTGGGGGGGGAAACACTGAAGCTTTCTTT.

This chain joins TRBV29-1 and TRBJ1-2; TRBD1 is a possible D gene (6 bases). The CDR3 has 15 residues. Trimming pared 6 bases from V and 4 bases from J, leaving 21 bases between. The germline V gene has CDR1 SQVTM and CDR2 ANQGSEA. CDR3 in amino acids: CSVLTDWQGSYGYTF. CDR3 sequence (DNA): TGCAGCGTCCTAACGGATTGGCAGGGGAGCTATGGCTACACCTTC.

This clone was found a few times. The chain's CDR3 is CASSQGGHAAAKNIQYF. The CDR3 nucleotides are TGTGCCAGCAGCCAAGGTGGACACGCGGCCGCCAAAAACATTCAGTACTTC. The chain couples TRBV4-2 to TRBJ2-4, with a possible D match to TRBD1 (5 bases). This CDR3 comprises 17 residues. V dropped 1 base and J dropped 1 base, with 14 bases sitting between them. Per the germline V gene, CDR1 is LGHNA and CDR2 is YNFKEQ.

The genes are TRBV2 and TRBJ1-2; 7 bases are a match to TRBD1. Germline V lookup: CDR1 SNHLY, CDR2 FYNNEI. CDR3 length: 13 residues. With V trimmed by 6 bases and J by 4 bases, 5 bases remained unmatched. The CDR3 DNA follows: TGTGCCAGCAGAATTACAGGGGTCTATGGCTACACCTTC. Translation gives CASRITGVYGYTF.

The genes are TRBV19 and TRBJ2-7; D may be TRBD1 (7 bases). In germline, CDR1 is LNHDA, CDR2 SQIVND (reference sequence). The CDR3 is 15 residues long. V was trimmed by 7 bases and J by 3 bases, leaving 19 bases between them. The CDR3: CASTRAGGILYEQYF. The CDR3 bases are TGTGCCAGTACCCGAGCAGGGGGGATACTCTACGAGCAGTACTTC.

This clone occurred once. The chain links TRBV28 to TRBJ1-5; D gene ambiguous. V was shortened by 2 bases and J by 4 bases, with 12 bases between the two germline ends. Germline V lookup: CDR1 MDHEN, CDR2 SYDVKM. This CDR3 is built from 15 residues. CDR3 DNA sequence: TGTGCCAGCAGTTTAGGCAACCTAGTGAATCAGCCCCAGCATTTT. This sequence encodes CASSLGNLVNQPQHF.

The rearrangement links TRBV30 to TRBJ2-3; the D gene is possibly TRBD1 (5 bases). Germline CDR1 GTSNPN, CDR2 SVGIG (reference sequence). V was clipped by 2 bases and J by 3 bases, with 12 bases between them. This CDR3 comprises 14 residues. The CDR3 spells CAWSPGQGTDTQYF. CDR3 coding DNA: TGTGCCTGGAGTCCAGGGCAGGGTACAGATACGCAGTATTTT.

The V gene is TRBV5-1, the J gene TRBJ2-7; D assignment may be TRBD1 or TRBD2 (6 bases each). V was cut by 1 base and J by 5 bases, with 10 bases left in between. The CDR3 totals 13 residues. CDR1 SGHRS and CDR2 YFSETQ come from the germline V gene. CDR3 protein: CASSLNREDEQYF. CDR3 DNA: TGCGCCAGCAGCTTGAACAGGGAGGACGAGCAGTACTTC.

This sequence joins TRBV4-1 and TRBJ1-5, with TRBD1 identical over 7 bases. The length of the CDR3 is 16 residues. V lost 0 bases and J lost 7; bases outside the gene matches: 9. From germline, CDR1 is MGHRA and CDR2 YSYEKL. The CDR3 loop is CASSQDPNRGWQPQHF. In nucleotides, the CDR3 is TGCGCCAGCAGCCAAGACCCAAACAGGGGCTGGCAGCCCCAGCATTTT.

The chain employs TRBV14 and TRBJ1-1; no clear D. CDR1 is SGHDN, CDR2 FVKESK, per germline. CDR3 size: 13 residues. The V end lost 4 bases, the J end lost 1 base, and 7 bases lay between the germline ends. CDR3 residues: CASSLPGNTEAFF. The CDR3 DNA sequence: TGTGCCAGCAGCCTGCCGGGGAACACTGAAGCTTTCTTT. The entire variable domain, with the rest obtained from reference TRBV14 and TRBJ1-1, is as follows: EAGVTQFPSHSVIEKGQTVTLRCDPISGHDNLYWYRRVMGKEIKFLLHFVKESKQDESGMPNNRFLAERTGGTYSTLKVQPAELEDSGVYFCASSLPGNTEAFFGQGTRLTVV.

This chain links TRBV6-1 with TRBJ2-2; D is ambiguous. The V end was cut by 0 bases, the J end by 3 bases, with 5 bases between. The CDR3 has 14 amino acids. Germline V lookup: CDR1 MNHNS, CDR2 SASEGT. CDR3 nucleotides: TGTGCCAGCAGTGAAGCGCCGGACACCGGGGAGCTGTTTTTT. Amino acids: CASSEAPDTGELFF.

The chain recombines TRBV27 with TRBJ2-7; 13 bases match TRBD2. Losses at the gene ends were 7 bases for V and 3 bases for J; bases not matched to a gene: 12. The CDR3 spans 17 residues. Germline CDR1 is MNHEY and CDR2 is SMNVEV (reference sequence). The DNA of the CDR3 is TGTGCCAGCACCCCCCGGACTAGCGGGGGACCACACTACGAGCAGTACTTC. Amino acids: CASTPRTSGGPHYEQYF.

The chain employs TRBV6-5 and TRBJ2-7; D gene uncertain. Trimming shortened V by 10 bases and J by 5 bases, and 12 bases separated the two germline ends. Per the germline V gene, CDR1 is MNHEY and CDR2 is SVGAGI. The CDR3 has 11 residues. The CDR3 spells CATRVADEQYF. Written as DNA, the CDR3 is TGTGCCACCCGTGTCGCGGACGAGCAGTACTTC.

This clone appeared a few times. The chain recombines TRBV6-5 with TRBJ2-2; D not resolved. In germline, CDR1 is MNHEY, CDR2 SVGAGI. Trimming removed 3 bases from V and 4 bases from J, with 3 bases in between. CDR3 length equals 12 residues. The CDR3 loop is CASSYGTGELFF. The DNA of the CDR3 is TGTGCCAGCAGTTATGGCACCGGGGAGCTGTTTTTT.

A single count supports this clone. The rearrangement uses TRBV11-3 and TRBJ2-3; no clear D gene. The CDR3 totals 11 residues. CDR1 is SGHNT, CDR2 YENEEA, per germline. V was pared by 3 bases and J by 7 bases, with 5 bases between. As DNA, the CDR3 is TGTGCCAGCAGCTTTAGCTATACGCAGTATTTT. Translated: CASSFSYTQYF. The whole variable domain, remainder taken from reference TRBV11-3 and TRBJ2-3, is EAGVVQSPRYKIIEKKQPVAFWCNPISGHNTLYWYLQNLGQGPELLIRYENEEAVDDSQLPKDRFSAERLKGVDSTLKIQPAELGDSAVYLCASSFSYTQYFGPGTRLTVL.

This clone appeared a single time. The chain links TRBV3-1 (or the pseudogene TRBV3-2) to TRBJ2-1; the D gene is possibly TRBD1 (5 bases). This CDR3 is built from 11 residues. CDR1 and CDR2 (germline): LGHDT, YNNKEL (reference sequence). Trimming stripped 4 bases from V and 10 bases from J, with 8 bases between. This CDR3 reads CASSLKGEQFF. For the CDR3, the DNA is TGTGCCAGCAGCCTCAAGGGGGAGCAGTTCTTC.

This clone showed up just once. The chain carries TRBV7-9 and TRBJ2-5; D possibly corresponds to TRBD1 (8 bases). This CDR3 comprises 14 residues. V was cut by 6 bases and J by 5 bases, with 16 bases left in between. In germline, CDR1 is SEHNR, CDR2 FQNEAQ (reference sequence). The DNA for the CDR3 is TGTGCCAGCAGTTCGGACAGGGAGGGGGAGACCCAGTACTTC. Protein product: CASSSDREGETQYF.

The rearrangement joins TRBV4-2 to TRBJ2-5, with 7 nucleotides matching TRBD2. The length of the CDR3 is 16 residues. Germline V gene lookup returns CDR1 LGHNA and CDR2 YNFKEQ. With 0 bases clipped from V and 5 bases from J, the junction kept 9 bases outside the gene matches. DNA for the CDR3: TGTGCCAGCAGCCAAGAGGGCGGGAGTGTTTCGGAGACCCAGTACTTC. This codes for CASSQEGGSVSETQYF.

The table lists this clone with a count of one. The chain recombines TRBV29-1 with TRBJ2-1; TRBD1 matches at 7 bases. The germline gives CDR1 SQVTM, CDR2 ANQGSEA. CDR3 length: 12 amino acids. V lost 5 bases, J lost 5 bases, and 3 bases stayed unmatched. In DNA form, the CDR3 reads TGCAGCGTTACCGGACAGGACAATGAGCAGTTCTTC. Protein: CSVTGQDNEQFF.

V gene TRBV5-8 combines with J gene TRBJ1-2, with D unresolved. CDR1 and CDR2 from the germline V gene are SGHTS and YDEGEE. This CDR3 is built from 12 residues. The V and J ends lost 5 bases and 4 bases respectively, with 9 bases between them. CDR3 nucleotide sequence: TGTGCCAGCAGTCAGGAGACCTATGGCTACACCTTC. This sequence encodes CASSQETYGYTF.

This clone turned up a few times. This chain uses TRBV5-8 with TRBJ2-7; TRBD2 matches at 7 bases. The CDR3 contains 16 residues. Germline lookup yields CDR1 SGHTS and CDR2 YDEGEE. V dropped 4 bases and J dropped 3; count of bases not matched to a gene: 13. Here the CDR3 reads CASSNSGTGLSYEQYF. CDR3 nucleotides: TGTGCCAGCAGCAACTCCGGGACGGGACTAAGCTACGAGCAGTACTTC.

V gene TRBV28 combines with J gene TRBJ1-5, with D possibly matching TRBD1 (6 bases). V dropped 6 bases and J dropped 0 bases, with 15 bases sitting between them. The germline CDR1 and CDR2 sequences are MDHEN and SYDVKM. The CDR3 totals 16 residues. DNA for the CDR3: TGTGCCAGCAGACGTGCGGACAGAACTAGCAATCAGCCCCAGCATTTT. The encoded protein is CASRRADRTSNQPQHF.

The V gene is TRBV9, the J gene TRBJ2-3, with unresolved D. CDR1 and CDR2 from the germline V gene are SGDLS and YYNGEE. V lost 4 bases and J lost 6, with 15 bases in between. This CDR3 is 14 amino acids long. CDR3 sequence: CASSLRALADTQYF. The DNA of the CDR3 is TGTGCCAGCAGCCTTCGGGCCTTGGCGGATACGCAGTATTTT.

Note on this clone: A read error may produce the germline difference seen at one junction end. This rearrangement joins TRBV7-7 to TRBJ2-1, with 7 bases aligning to TRBD1. This CDR3 has 13 amino acids. Germline loops: CDR1 SSHAT, CDR2 FNYEAQ (reference sequence). In nucleotides, the CDR3 is TGTGCTAGCAGCTCTGGACAGGACAATGAGCAGTTCTTC. This sequence encodes CASSSGQDNEQFF.

The chain combines TRBV30 with TRBJ2-7, with 8 bases lining up with TRBD1. The CDR3 sequence is 10 residues long. V gave up 8 bases and J gave up 6 bases; unmatched junction bases: 3. Per the germline V gene, CDR1 is GTSNPN and CDR2 is SVGIG (reference sequence). This chain's CDR3 is CAGGTGEQYF. CDR3 bases: TGTGCCGGGGGGACAGGCGAGCAGTACTTC.

The rearrangement uses TRBV28 and TRBJ2-1; 8 bases align to TRBD1. The CDR3 totals 14 residues. Germline V gene data show CDR1 as MDHEN and CDR2 as SYDVKM. The V segment lost 6 bases and the J segment 4 bases; nucleotides outside the gene matches: 5. CDR3 region: CASSIRDRYNEQFF. CDR3 in DNA: TGTGCCAGCAGCATCCGGGACAGGTACAATGAGCAGTTCTTC.

V gene TRBV7-2 combines with J gene TRBJ1-1, with unresolved D. V lost 0 bases and J 1 base, leaving 3 bases between the germline ends. The CDR3 is 13 amino acids. Germline V gives CDR1 SGHTA, CDR2 FQGNSA. CDR3 sequence (DNA): TGTGCCAGCAGCTTAGCCAGGAACACTGAAGCTTTCTTT. Its translation is CASSLARNTEAFF.

This clone was observed a handful of times. V is TRBV11-3 and J is TRBJ1-3; TRBD1 agrees at 8 bases. The CDR3 is 15 residues long. Germline loops: CDR1 SGHNT, CDR2 YENEEA. V lost 5 bases to trimming and J lost 3 bases; unmatched junction nucleotides: 6. The CDR3 is CASSPRTGLGNTIYF. As DNA, the CDR3 is TGTGCCAGCAGCCCAAGGACAGGGCTTGGAAACACCATATATTTT.

The chain links TRBV30 to TRBJ2-2, with a possible D match to TRBD2 (5 bases). Trimming took 4 bases from V and 8 from J, leaving 14 bases between them. The CDR3 totals 13 residues. Per the germline V gene, CDR1 is GTSNPN and CDR2 is SVGIG (reference sequence). In DNA form, the CDR3 reads TGTGCCTGGACCGGGGTACTCCCGGGGGAGCTGTTTTTT. This gives the protein CAWTGVLPGELFF.

Only one count was recorded for this clone. This chain links TRBV12-3 or TRBV12-4 with TRBJ2-7; TRBD2 is a possible D gene (6 bases). The CDR3 extends over 12 amino acids. V was pared by 8 bases and J by 2 bases, with 10 bases between. The CDR3 DNA follows: TGTGCCAGCTCTCCGGGAGCCTACGAGCAGTACTTC. This sequence encodes CASSPGAYEQYF.